The next 7 T cell receptor beta chains were all read from a single sample in a study of T cell changes during pregnancy in multiple sclerosis. TCRdb's table, derived via immunoSEQ multiplex PCR, lists solely in-frame clones and lacks some. The repertoire holds 25,000 or so clones, with roughly 90% as singletons. The sequences come from CD4+ T cells from peripheral blood mononuclear cells, collected in the first trimester of pregnancy. These receptor sequences come from a female donor in good health, enrolled as a control in a pregnancy study.

V usage is TRBV5-5 and J usage is TRBJ2-1; D perhaps matches TRBD2 (6 bases). Trimming shortened V by 1 base and J by 8 bases, and 16 bases separated the two germline ends. In germline, CDR1 is SGHKS, CDR2 YYEKEE (reference sequence). The CDR3 extends over 15 amino acids. DNA of the CDR3: TGTGCCAGCAGCTTGCTGCGCGGGGTTGGAGATGAGCAGTTCTTC. Protein product: CASSLLRGVGDEQFF.

The chain recombines TRBV7-2 with TRBJ1-1; 8 nucleotides align to TRBD1. Germline trimming cut 1 base from V and 3 bases from J; bases unmatched to any gene: 4. The CDR3 length is 15 residues. Germline V gene sequence: CDR1 SGHTA, CDR2 FQGNSA. The CDR3 DNA reads as TGTGCCAGCAGCTTAGAGCAGGGGGCATACACTGAAGCTTTCTTT. Its protein product is CASSLEQGAYTEAFF.

V and J are TRBV29-1 and TRBJ2-5, with 10 bases matching TRBD2. V lost 3 bases to trimming and J lost 2 bases; unmatched junction nucleotides: 3. Looked up from germline, CDR1 is SQVTM and CDR2 is ANQGSEA. This CDR3 contains 14 residues. The CDR3 region is CSVELTSGQETQYF. CDR3 nucleotide sequence: TGCAGCGTTGAGTTGACTAGCGGGCAAGAGACCCAGTACTTC.

The CDR3 spells CASRLPGQGASGNTEAFF. DNA for the CDR3: TGTGCCAGCAGACTTCCGGGACAGGGTGCGTCTGGGAACACTGAAGCTTTCTTT. J is TRBJ1-1 and V is TRBV25-1; 9 bases agree with TRBD1. The CDR3 extends over 18 amino acids. The J segment lost 1 base and the V segment lost 6 bases, leaving 15 bases of the junction unmatched. CDR1 MGHDK and CDR2 SYGVNS come from the germline V gene.

V usage is TRBV27 and J usage is TRBJ2-5; D uncertain. Germline V gene sequence: CDR1 MNHEY, CDR2 SMNVEV (reference sequence). The CDR3 runs to 15 residues. Trimming took 8 bases from V and 2 from J, leaving 18 bases between them. CDR3 residues: CASARSDFGQETQYF. The CDR3 coding sequence is TGTGCCAGCGCCCGGAGTGATTTCGGGCAAGAGACCCAGTACTTC.

The chain is built from TRBV28 and TRBJ2-7, with D possibly TRBD1 on 6 matching bases. From germline, CDR1 is MDHEN and CDR2 SYDVKM. The CDR3 runs 16 residues. V was shortened by 8 bases and J by 2 bases, with 22 bases between the two germline ends. CDR3 loop: CASHHGTGTLTYEQYF. The CDR3 DNA reads TGTGCCAGCCACCATGGGACCGGGACACTAACCTACGAGCAGTACTTC.

V is TRBV9 and J is TRBJ2-3, with D tentatively TRBD2 (7 bases). From germline, CDR1 is SGDLS and CDR2 YYNGEE. With 0 bases removed from V and 0 bases from J, the gap between germline ends came to 17 bases. The CDR3 totals 18 residues. The CDR3 region has the DNA TGTGCCAGCAGCGTAGCGGGGGGAGGGGGTAGAAGCACAGATACGCAGTATTTT. This translates into CASSVAGGGGRSTDTQYF.